This T cell receptor beta chain was documented in a study of early T cells in non-severe SARS-CoV-2 infection. This clonotype was seen only a few times. The CDR3 length is 17 residues. Germline V lookup: CDR1 SGHAT, CDR2 FQNNGV. Trimming took 10 bases from V and 0 from J, leaving 19 bases between them. MiXCR, applied by TCRdb to the 5' RACE reads, yields one record per CDR3 protein. The profile shows tens of thousands of distinct CDR3 sequences, roughly 12% of them singletons. The sample in question was whole blood, obtained at baseline. The clonotype comes from an adult who was a healthcare worker with PCR-confirmed SARS-CoV-2 infection or an uninfected control (not recorded which). V gene TRBV11-2 combines with J gene TRBJ2-6; D might be TRBD1 (6 bases). The CDR3 DNA reads as TGTGCCACACAGACAGGAACGAAAAACTCTGGGGCCAACGTCCTGACTTTC. It is translated as CATQTGTKNSGANVLTF.